The 22 T cell receptor beta chains given below trace back to one sample, sequenced in a study of blood T cell repertoires in COVID-19. Only in-frame clones appear in the TCRdb table, and some are missing; sequencing was by immunoSEQ multiplex PCR. The sample shows 150,000 to 200,000 clones, around 80% of them seen only once. The sequencing sample was made of peripheral blood. Receptors were obtained from a woman of 80 years or more with acute or convalescent COVID-19.

V is TRBV29-1 and J is TRBJ2-3; 9 bases align to TRBD1. This CDR3 contains 13 residues. The V gene's germline CDR1 is SQVTM and CDR2 ANQGSEA. V shed 5 bases and J 1 base; nucleotides not matched to a gene: 1. The CDR3 DNA sequence: TGCAGCGTTCGGACAGGGGGCACAGATACGCAGTATTTT. Protein product: CSVRTGGTDTQYF.

This clone was counted between two and nine times. V is TRBV28 and J is TRBJ2-2, with 8 bases matching TRBD2. Germline-derived CDR1 and CDR2 are MDHEN and SYDVKM. The CDR3 has 14 residues. V lost 6 bases, J lost 6 bases, and 6 bases stayed unmatched. This CDR3 reads CASSPGGASGELFF. The CDR3 bases are TGTGCCAGCAGCCCGGGGGGGGCGTCCGGGGAGCTGTTTTTT.

The V gene is TRBV7-8, the J gene TRBJ2-5, with 16 bases identical to TRBD2. Germline V lookup: CDR1 SGHVS, CDR2 FQNEAQ. J was trimmed by 7 bases and V by 8 bases; bases with no gene match: 13. The CDR3 consists of 17 residues. The chain's CDR3 is CASLTTGLAGGRGTQYF. As DNA, the CDR3 is TGTGCCAGCCTCACCACGGGACTAGCGGGGGGGCGGGGGACCCAGTACTTC.

This chain connects TRBV18 to TRBJ2-3; no clear D gene. V lost 4 bases and J lost 2, with 4 bases in between. CDR3 size: 12 residues. Looked up from germline, CDR1 is KGHSH and CDR2 is LQKENI. The CDR3 DNA is TGTGCCAGCTCACTTTACACAGATACGCAGTATTTT. Protein: CASSLYTDTQYF.

The rearrangement uses TRBV15 and TRBJ2-3; TRBD2 aligns across 12 bases. Per the germline V gene, CDR1 is LNHNV and CDR2 is YYDKDF (reference sequence). The V segment lost 3 bases and the J segment 2 bases; nucleotides outside the gene matches: 6. This CDR3 spans 17 amino acids. CDR3 residues: CATSSRLAGDVTDTQYF. The CDR3 region has the DNA TGTGCCACCAGCAGTAGACTAGCGGGAGATGTCACAGATACGCAGTATTTT.

The chain combines TRBV19 with TRBJ2-2; 12 nucleotides agree with TRBD2. The CDR3 length is 16 residues. V lost 10 bases and J lost 7; bases outside the gene matches: 13. Germline V gene lookup returns CDR1 LNHDA and CDR2 SQIVND (reference sequence). The CDR3, as DNA: TGTGCCACCAGACTAGCGGGAGTCACGGAGGGCGGGGAGCTGTTTTTT. As protein: CATRLAGVTEGGELFF.

This chain joins TRBV6-4 and TRBJ1-2; D is uncertain. Germline CDR1 reads MRHNA; CDR2 reads SNTAGT. V shed 0 bases and J shed 4 bases, with 6 bases lying between them. This CDR3 region has 13 residues. As DNA, the CDR3 is TGTGCCAGCAGTGACTCGGGCCGCTATGGCTACACCTTC. Its protein product is CASSDSGRYGYTF.

This chain links TRBV20-1 with TRBJ1-5, with D possibly matching TRBD1 (6 bases). Germline lookup yields CDR1 DFQATT and CDR2 SNEGSKA (reference sequence). V shed 3 bases and J shed 2 bases, with 11 bases lying between them. The CDR3 runs to 14 residues. CDR3 coding DNA: TGCAGTGCTAGTACAGGGCCCGGCAATCAGCCCCAGCATTTT. Amino acid sequence: CSASTGPGNQPQHF.

The V gene is TRBV19, the J gene TRBJ2-7, with 10 positions matching TRBD2. V lost 8 bases and J lost 1; bases outside the gene matches: 8. The germline CDR1 and CDR2 sequences are LNHDA and SQIVND (reference sequence). The CDR3 totals 15 residues. The CDR3: CASGVVAGGSYEQYF. The CDR3 DNA is TGTGCCAGTGGCGTCGTAGCGGGAGGATCCTACGAGCAGTACTTC.

The chain combines TRBV5-6 with TRBJ1-1; 12 bases line up with TRBD1. Germline trimming cut 3 bases from V and 4 bases from J; bases unmatched to any gene: 10. The CDR3 is made up of 17 amino acids. Germline-derived CDR1 and CDR2 are SGHDT and YYEEEE. The CDR3 loop reads CASSSRRDRGLATEAFF. CDR3 DNA: TGTGCCAGCAGCTCACGCCGGGACAGGGGGCTCGCCACTGAAGCTTTCTTT.

In regard to this clone: No DNA is shown, since the ends of the CDR3 on it are uncertain; the CDR3 is the one TCRdb lists. The J gene is TRBJ2-5, the V gene TRBV5-6; the table's D call, TRBD2, was not checked against the DNA. Germline V lookup: CDR1 SGHDT, CDR2 YYEEEE. With termini counted, the CDR3 has 13 amino acids. This chain's CDR3 is CASSFGSGETQYF.

The chain uses TRBV5-6 and TRBJ2-5; 10 nucleotides line up with TRBD2. The CDR3 loop spans 15 amino acids. Losses at the gene ends were 2 bases for V and 5 bases for J; bases not matched to a gene: 6. Germline V gives CDR1 SGHDT, CDR2 YYEEEE. CDR3 sequence: CASSLKLAGSETQYF. The CDR3 DNA follows: TGTGCCAGCAGCTTAAAACTAGCGGGGTCGGAGACCCAGTACTTC.

The gene calls are TRBV29-1 and TRBJ1-6; a possible D gene is TRBD1 (6 bases). The CDR3 has 13 amino acids. CDR1 is SQVTM, CDR2 ANQGSEA, per germline. V lost 2 bases, J lost 9 bases, and 11 bases lay in between. Here the CDR3 DNA reads TGCAGCGTTGAATTGGGGGCTGGTTCACCCCTCCACTTT. It translates to CSVELGAGSPLHF.

The V and J genes are TRBV6-6 and TRBJ1-3; D call uncertain. Trimming pared 4 bases from V and 2 bases from J, leaving 9 bases between. Germline assignment: CDR1 MNHNY and CDR2 SVGAGI (reference sequence). The CDR3 consists of 14 residues. The CDR3: CASSLGGTGNTIYF. The CDR3 DNA sequence: TGTGCCAGCAGTTTAGGAGGGACTGGAAACACCATATATTTT.

The chain employs TRBV24-1 and TRBJ1-2; D is possibly TRBD1 (5 bases). The CDR3 length is 16 residues. Trimming took off 11 bases at V and 4 bases at J, with 25 bases between the two ends. The germline V gene has CDR1 KGHDR and CDR2 SFDVKD. CDR3 nucleotide sequence: TGTGCCATAAACGGGGCCAGGGCGGGGCAATTCTATGGCTACACCTTC. Its translation is CAINGARAGQFYGYTF.

The gene calls are TRBV30 and TRBJ1-2, with D perhaps matching TRBD1 (5 bases). V shed 1 base and J shed 8 bases, with 20 bases lying between them. The CDR3 length is 15 residues. The germline V gene has CDR1 GTSNPN and CDR2 SVGIG (reference sequence). This CDR3 reads CAWSDPGTRVKGYTF. CDR3 nucleotide sequence: TGTGCCTGGAGTGACCCCGGGACTAGAGTGAAGGGCTACACCTTC.

The chain links TRBV7-9 to TRBJ2-2; a possible D gene is TRBD2 (6 bases). The CDR3 runs to 15 residues. The germline V gene has CDR1 SEHNR and CDR2 FQNEAQ (reference sequence). Trimming left V 5 bases short and J 5 bases short, with 15 bases between. This CDR3 reads CASSPPGLPTGELFF. CDR3 nucleotide sequence: TGTGCCAGCAGCCCACCGGGACTCCCTACCGGGGAGCTGTTTTTT.

This sequence joins TRBV19 and TRBJ2-5; maybe TRBD2 (7 bases). This CDR3 has 11 amino acids. The V gene's germline CDR1 is LNHDA and CDR2 SQIVND (reference sequence). V lost 10 bases, J lost 5 bases, and 11 bases lay in between. The CDR3 spells CATGGWETQYF. CDR3 sequence (DNA): TGTGCCACGGGGGGCTGGGAGACCCAGTACTTC.

The chain has TRBV30 and TRBJ1-5; D remains ambiguous. V lost 0 bases and J lost 5, with 11 bases in between. The V gene's germline CDR1 is GTSNPN and CDR2 SVGIG (reference sequence). The CDR3 consists of 14 residues. CDR3 amino acids: CAWSVEARDQPQHF. In nucleotides, the CDR3 is TGTGCCTGGAGTGTAGAGGCGCGGGATCAGCCCCAGCATTTT.

The chain has TRBV4-3 and TRBJ1-6; tentative D call: TRBD1 (5 bases). Germline CDR1 reads LGHNA; CDR2 reads YSLEER. The CDR3 extends over 16 amino acids. Trimming stripped 1 base from V and 4 bases from J, with 11 bases between. CDR3 protein: CASSQVIAGYNSPLHF. The CDR3 coding sequence is TGCGCCAGCAGCCAAGTTATTGCAGGGTATAATTCACCCCTCCACTTT.

The sample holds a few counts of this clone. This chain joins TRBV5-6 and TRBJ2-7; TRBD2 matches 8 bases. The CDR3 covers 12 residues. The germline gives CDR1 SGHDT, CDR2 YYEEEE. Trimming cost V 7 bases and J 4 bases; bases outside gene matches: 4. CDR3 protein: CASREGVYEQYF. CDR3 DNA sequence: TGTGCCAGCCGGGAGGGAGTGTACGAGCAGTACTTC.

The V gene is TRBV7-9, the J gene TRBJ2-3; D is possibly TRBD2 (6 bases). Per the germline V gene, CDR1 is SEHNR and CDR2 is FQNEAQ (reference sequence). The ends were cut back, 5 bases at V and 2 bases at J, with 14 bases in the middle. This CDR3 has 15 residues. The CDR3 region is CASSARLEATDTQYF. The CDR3 coding sequence is TGTGCCAGCAGCGCCCGACTAGAAGCCACAGATACGCAGTATTTT.